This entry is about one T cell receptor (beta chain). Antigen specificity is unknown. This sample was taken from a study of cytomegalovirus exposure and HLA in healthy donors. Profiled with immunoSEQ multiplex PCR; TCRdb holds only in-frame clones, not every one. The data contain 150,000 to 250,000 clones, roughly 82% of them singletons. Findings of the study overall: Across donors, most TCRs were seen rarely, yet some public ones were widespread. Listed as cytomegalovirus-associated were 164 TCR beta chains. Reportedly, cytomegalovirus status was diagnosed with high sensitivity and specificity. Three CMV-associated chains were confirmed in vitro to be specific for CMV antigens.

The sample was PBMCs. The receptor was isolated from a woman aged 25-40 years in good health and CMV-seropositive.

CDR3 region: CASSQQDGLAGTYEQYF. CDR3 sequence (DNA): TGTGCCAGCAGCCAGCAAGACGGACTAGCGGGCACCTACGAGCAGTACTTC. The chain links TRBV7-6 to TRBJ2-7; 11 bases are a match to TRBD2. The CDR3 sequence is 17 residues long. J gave up 2 bases and V 5 bases, and 11 bases lay outside the gene matches. Germline loops: CDR1 SGHVS, CDR2 FNYEAQ.